The text below deals with one T cell receptor beta chain. Its target antigen remains unknown. Based on the germline V gene, the CDR1 and CDR2 sequences are MGHRA and YSYEKL. The CDR3 spans 14 residues, from the cysteine through the phenylalanine. No DNA is recorded. From each donor, an approximately 2.5 ml peripheral blood sample was collected into PAXgene tubes and kept at -80 degrees C. Without T cell sorting, total RNA was isolated from whole blood using the PAXgene blood miRNA kit on an automated QIAcube. Peripheral blood from monozygotic twin pairs, either concordant or discordant for inflammatory bowel disease, underwent deep TCRalpha and TCRbeta repertoire profiling that used unique molecular barcoding. Smoking habits were recorded for all twin pairs, with individuals classified as current, former or never smokers. The data derive from a study of monozygotic twins with inflammatory bowel disease (dated 2019 in TCRdb). For the wider study: The complete study included 28 monozygotic twin pairs: 19 IBD-discordant Danish pairs and nine German pairs, of which four were IBD-concordant and five were IBD-discordant. Disease-associated traits were sought mainly through comparisons between IBD patients and their genetically identical healthy co-twins within discordant pairs. Each individual had, on average, about 151 000 unique TCRalpha sequences and 181 000 unique TCRbeta sequences available for analysis. Findings and caveats that apply to the study as a whole: Concordant and discordant twins showed no difference in repertoire similarity, possibly because of limited statistical power. IBD patients shared fewer clonotypes with other individuals than healthy twins did, most markedly in patients showing signs of disease activity. The results gave no support for a single strong signal or clonotype linked to IBD. Differing immunosuppressive treatments among patients may have added background noise and inter-individual variability to the repertoires. TCRbeta repertoire diversity, by inverse Simpson index, was decreased in IBD patients compared with their healthy co-twins. The analysis was unable to tell different T cell subtypes apart.

The receptor library was made with 5' RACE. Each TCR library was prepared from 3,000 to 4,500 ng of total RNA. For each sample, cDNA synthesis with SMARTScribe reverse transcriptase was split into eight separate reactions. During cDNA synthesis, template switching was used to introduce unique molecular identifiers that contained a 6-nucleotide sample barcode. Amplification of TCRalpha and TCRbeta cDNA involved two nested PCRs of 16 and 9 cycles, and each PCR was followed by bead purification. Before amplification, the cDNA was both treated with uracil DNA-glycosylase and purified with the QIAquick PCR purification kit. The second PCR added Illumina TruSeq-compatible adapters along with sample-specific barcodes. TapeStation and Qubit were used to check library quality and concentration, and roughly 5.5 ng of each library was pooled. Pooled libraries were sequenced on an Illumina HiSeq2500 single-index Rapid Run with 2 x 100 bp reads and custom sequencing primers. Processing in the source paper ran as follows. PCR and sequencing errors were corrected by UMI-based consensus assembly using MiGEC version 1.2.6. MiXCR version 2.1.1 handled V(D)J alignment, clonotype assembly and CDR3 extraction. Gene usage, clonotype sharing and MAIT/NKT TCR abundance were normalised by analysing the top 1000, 10 000 and 20 000 clonotypes per sample. After downsampling to 27 000 UMIs, diversity was calculated as the inverse Simpson index using the vegan R package. Statistical testing used paired Mann-Whitney U tests on the discordant twin pairs and applied Benjamini-Hochberg correction for multiple testing. Following TCRdb reprocessing, every CDR3 protein sequence forms one entry, and DNA is not provided. These V and J calls derive from TCRdb rather than the authors' analysis. For this sample, the table gives a few hundred thousand distinct CDR3 sequences. Of the sample, approximately 1.5% falls within the top ten clones.

The chain is encoded by TRBV4-1 joined to TRBJ1-4; TCRdb indicates TRBD1, and absent DNA this call remains unverified. Sample: blood. The TCR comes from a human donor with ulcerative colitis or Crohn's disease, or a healthy co-twin of an affected twin (not recorded which). The CDR3: CASSSGTSNEKLFF.